One sample yielded the 30 T cell receptor beta chains listed below, sequenced in a study of T cells in Graves' hyperthyroidism and ophthalmopathy. TCR beta CDR3 sequences were amplified from RNA transcripts. Primed by the HTBI set, a first-round RT-PCR was run on the TCR CDR3. TCRdb re-derived calls from the multiplex PCR reads in MiXCR, one entry per CDR3 protein. The table lists over 450,000 distinct CDR3 sequences, over 13% of them singletons. Sequencing used blood. The source of these receptors is a woman between 18 and 29 years old with Graves' hyperthyroidism.

This clonotype was picked up many times. The chain has TRBV6-1 and TRBJ1-1, with D maybe TRBD1 (5 bases). CDR1 and CDR2 (germline): MNHNS, SASEGT. The CDR3 runs to 17 residues. Trimming took off 7 bases at V and 1 base at J, with 22 bases between the two ends. CDR3 residues: CASTNTGRGEGNTEAFF. The CDR3 nucleotides are TGTGCCAGCACTAATACCGGGCGGGGGGAGGGGAACACTGAAGCTTTCTTT.

This clonotype was seen repeatedly, ten times or more. DNA for the CDR3: TGCAGTGCTGCTACGCGGGAGATCCAGTTCTTC. Translating gives CSAATREIQFF. The V call is TRBV20-1, the J call TRBJ2-1, with 7 bases identical to TRBD2. Germline V CDR1 and CDR2: DFQATT, SNEGSKA (reference sequence). The trim removed 5 bases at V and 13 bases at J, leaving 8 bases unmatched. The CDR3 spans 11 residues.

In its sample, this clonotype was seen a few times. The J gene is TRBJ2-7, the V gene TRBV24-1; D ambiguous. CDR1 is KGHDR and CDR2 is SFDVKD in the germline V gene. The CDR3 covers 10 residues. The V end was cut by 7 bases, the J end by 7 bases, with 7 bases between. CDR3 loop: CATRDGEQYV. CDR3 nucleotides: TGTGCCACCAGAGATGGGGAGCAGTACGTC.

This clonotype has a count of ten or more. Here the CDR3 reads CASSFWGDRRRENYGYTF. The CDR3 DNA sequence: TGTGCCAGCAGCTTTTGGGGGGACAGGAGGAGGGAAAACTATGGCTACACCTTC. This sequence joins TRBV5-5 and TRBJ1-2, with TRBD1 identical over 8 bases. CDR1 SGHKS and CDR2 YYEKEE come from the germline V gene (reference sequence). The J segment lost 2 bases and the V segment lost 2 bases, leaving 14 bases of the junction unmatched. This CDR3 has 18 amino acids.

This clonotype was recorded a few times. The chain uses TRBV5-1 and TRBJ2-2, with D hard to call. Trimming took off 1 base at V and 6 bases at J, with 13 bases between the two ends. The CDR3 totals 15 residues. CDR1 is SGHRS and CDR2 is YFSETQ in the germline V gene. The CDR3 spells CASSLLGNRAGELFF. The CDR3, as DNA: TGCGCCAGCAGCTTGTTAGGGAATAGGGCCGGGGAGCTGTTTTTT. The entire variable domain, with the rest obtained from reference TRBV5-1 and TRBJ2-2, is as follows: KAGVTQTPRYLIKTRGQQVTLSCSPISGHRSVSWYQQTPGQGLQFLFEYFSETQRNKGNFPGRFSGRQFSNSRSEMNVSTLELGDSALYLCASSLLGNRAGELFFGEGSRLTVL.

The chain links TRBV6-1 to TRBJ2-1; TRBD2 matches 8 bases. This CDR3 spans 15 amino acids. J lost 15 bases, V lost 8 bases, and 21 bases had no gene match. Looked up from germline, CDR1 is MNHNS and CDR2 is SASEGT. The CDR3, as DNA: TGTGCCAGCGGAGTGAAAAGCGGGAGTCCTCTCAGTTGGTTCTTC. Protein product: CASGVKSGSPLSWFF.

This chain connects TRBV29-1 to TRBJ2-7; 10 bases fit TRBD2. V lost 1 base, J lost 5 bases, and 5 bases stayed unmatched. The germline CDR1 and CDR2 sequences are SQVTM and ANQGSEA. This CDR3 contains 14 residues. Here the CDR3 reads CSVEGVGTSDEQYF. CDR3 sequence (DNA): TGCAGCGTTGAAGGAGTTGGGACTAGCGACGAGCAGTACTTC.

Note on this clonotype: This sequence may be a read error, since a much larger clone differs from it by one base. This chain connects TRBV12-3 or TRBV12-4 to TRBJ1-1; D call uncertain. The CDR3 runs 13 residues. The CDR3 loop reads CASSFDGNTDAFF. The CDR3 coding sequence is TGTGCCAGCAGCTTCGACGGGAACACTGACGCTTTCTTT.

The rearrangement uses TRBV6-9 and TRBJ2-1, with 7 bases aligning to TRBD2. The V segment lost 7 bases and the J segment 5 bases; nucleotides outside the gene matches: 11. From germline, CDR1 is MNHGY and CDR2 SVAAGI. The CDR3 has 15 amino acids. The CDR3 loop is CASISGASGNNEQFF. The CDR3 nucleotides are TGTGCCAGCATTAGTGGGGCTAGCGGAAACAATGAGCAGTTCTTC.

This clonotype was found many times. This chain joins TRBV24-1 and TRBJ2-1, with a tentative D call TRBD2 (6 bases). The germline CDR1 and CDR2 sequences are KGHDR and SFDVKD. The V end was cut by 4 bases, the J end by 7 bases, with 16 bases between. The CDR3 runs to 15 residues. The CDR3 DNA is TGTGCCACCAGTGACCCCCGCGGGGTCGGAAATGAGCAGTTCTTC. It yields the protein CATSDPRGVGNEQFF.

Only one count was recorded for this clonotype. The V call is TRBV12-3 or TRBV12-4, the J call TRBJ2-5, with D possibly matching TRBD2 (5 bases). The CDR3 sequence is 14 residues long. V lost 6 bases and J lost 1, with 12 bases in between. CDR3 residues: CASRRDVGQETQYF. The CDR3 DNA is TGTGCCAGCAGGAGGGATGTAGGCCAAGAGACCCAGTACTTC.

This clonotype was counted only a few times. The chain couples TRBV18 to TRBJ1-1, with D possibly matching TRBD1 (5 bases). This CDR3 is built from 15 residues. Trimming took 3 bases from V and 0 from J, leaving 11 bases between them. The germline CDR1 and CDR2 sequences are KGHSH and LQKENI. The CDR3 DNA reads TGTGCCAGCTCACCTTCGACAGCCTTGAACACTGAAGCTTTCTTT. This codes for CASSPSTALNTEAFF.

This clonotype was counted at least ten times. The V and J genes are TRBV3-1 and TRBJ2-3, with D maybe TRBD2 (5 bases). From germline, CDR1 is LGHDT and CDR2 YNNKEL (reference sequence). V lost 4 bases, J lost 4 bases, and 18 bases lay in between. The CDR3 loop spans 16 amino acids. As DNA, the CDR3 is TGTGCCAGCAGCCCCTCGGGATTTAATACTGCAGATACGCAGTATTTT. Translating gives CASSPSGFNTADTQYF.

This clonotype occurred many times. The rearrangement joins TRBV20-1 to TRBJ2-1; D is possibly TRBD2 (6 bases). This CDR3 contains 17 residues. Germline values: CDR1 DFQATT, CDR2 SNEGSKA (reference sequence). Trimming shortened V by 3 bases and J by 7 bases, and 25 bases separated the two germline ends. CDR3 residues: CSASHGIRGLTSNEQFF. DNA for the CDR3: TGCAGTGCTAGTCACGGGATACGGGGACTTACCTCGAATGAGCAGTTCTTC.

This clonotype was observed many times. The chain is built from TRBV27 and TRBJ2-1; 12 bases align to TRBD2. Germline V lookup: CDR1 MNHEY, CDR2 SMNVEV (reference sequence). The CDR3 spans 16 residues. Unmatched junction bases numbered 9, after V lost 5 bases and J lost 7 bases. The CDR3 DNA is TGTGCCAGCAGTCACCCTAGCGGGAGGGTAGGGAATGAGCAGTTCTTC. Protein: CASSHPSGRVGNEQFF.

This clonotype was detected only a few times. One base away lies a much larger clone, so this may be a sequencing read error. The CDR3 loop reads CSARDLGPAFNGKLFF. CDR3 sequence (DNA): TGCAGTGCTAGAGATCTGGGGCCCGCCTTTAATGGAAAACTGTTTTTT. V and J are TRBV20-1 and TRBJ1-4, with D possibly matching TRBD1 (5 bases). CDR1 and CDR2 (germline): DFQATT, SNEGSKA (reference sequence). This CDR3 region has 16 residues.

The table lists this clonotype with many counts. The gene calls are TRBV19 and TRBJ2-5; D might be TRBD2 (6 bases). The CDR3 has 15 residues. Germline V gene lookup returns CDR1 LNHDA and CDR2 SQIVND (reference sequence). V was trimmed by 7 bases and J by 5 bases, leaving 20 bases between them. CDR3 coding DNA: TGTGCCAGTAATACCGCGGGGTCCCCCGAGGAGACCCAGTACTTC. Its protein is CASNTAGSPEETQYF.

This clonotype was picked up many times. J is TRBJ2-5 and V is TRBV20-1; the match to TRBD2 covers 7 bases. With V trimmed by 5 bases and J by 2 bases, 5 bases remained unmatched. Germline V gene data show CDR1 as DFQATT and CDR2 as SNEGSKA (reference sequence). This CDR3 has 13 residues. CDR3: CSARLALQETQYF. The CDR3 DNA sequence: TGCAGTGCTCGACTAGCACTTCAAGAGACCCAGTACTTC.

This clonotype showed up just once. This rearrangement joins TRBV20-1 to TRBJ1-5; 9 bases match TRBD1. The CDR3 loop spans 15 amino acids. Germline values: CDR1 DFQATT, CDR2 SNEGSKA (reference sequence). Germline trimming cut 6 bases from V and 6 bases from J; bases unmatched to any gene: 12. Here the CDR3 reads CSARQGVAPVQPQHF. In DNA, the CDR3 is TGCAGTGCCCGACAGGGGGTGGCCCCGGTTCAGCCCCAGCATTTT.

This clonotype was counted ten times or more. The chain employs TRBV30 and TRBJ1-3; the D gene is possibly TRBD1 (6 bases). V lost 3 bases and J lost 2, with 11 bases in between. The CDR3 runs 14 residues. Germline V gene data show CDR1 as GTSNPN and CDR2 as SVGIG (reference sequence). CDR3 region: CAWSAQGAGNTIYF. CDR3 sequence (DNA): TGTGCCTGGAGCGCACAGGGTGCTGGAAACACCATATATTTT.

This clonotype occurred many times. The V and J genes are TRBV2 and TRBJ2-3, with TRBD1 as a possible D gene (6 bases). Germline CDR1 SNHLY, CDR2 FYNNEI. V gave up 8 bases and J gave up 3 bases, with 18 bases separating them. The CDR3 has 15 residues. The CDR3 DNA follows: TGTGCCAGCCAAACCGGGACATGGGGGACAGATACGCAGTATTTT. As protein: CASQTGTWGTDTQYF. The whole variable domain, filled in from reference TRBV2 and TRBJ2-3, reads EPEVTQTPSHQVTQMGQEVILRCVPISNHLYFYWYRQILGQKVEFLVSFYNNEISEKSEIFDDQFSVERPDGSNFTLKIRSTKLEDSAMYFCASQTGTWGTDTQYFGPGTRLTVL.

This clonotype has at least ten counts. J is TRBJ2-1 and V is TRBV6-1; tentatively, D is TRBD1 (6 bases). Trimming shortened V by 10 bases and J by 6 bases, and 22 bases separated the two germline ends. The CDR3 length is 15 residues. Germline V gene lookup returns CDR1 MNHNS and CDR2 SASEGT. As DNA, the CDR3 is TGTGCCATCGCCCCCCGGGACACGAGGGGCAATGAGCAGTTCTTC. Translating gives CAIAPRDTRGNEQFF.

The gene calls are TRBV19 and TRBJ1-5; possibly TRBD1 for D (5 bases). Germline lookup yields CDR1 LNHDA and CDR2 SQIVND (reference sequence). V dropped 9 bases and J dropped 0 bases, with 12 bases sitting between them. This CDR3 is 14 amino acids long. CDR3 coding DNA: TGTGCCAGCTTTTCAGGGTATAGCAATCAGCCCCAGCATTTT. Encoded protein: CASFSGYSNQPQHF.

The chain joins TRBV20-1 to TRBJ1-3, with D unclear. Germline loops: CDR1 DFQATT, CDR2 SNEGSKA (reference sequence). V was clipped by 5 bases and J by 7 bases, with 12 bases between them. The CDR3 sequence is 12 residues long. CDR3 loop: CSALSSLNTIYF. DNA of the CDR3: TGCAGTGCTTTAAGTTCCCTCAACACCATATATTTT.

Ten or more counts support this clonotype. The chain links TRBV27 to TRBJ2-2, with 7 bases that match TRBD1. V lost 9 bases and J lost 3; bases outside the gene matches: 1. The CDR3 length is 12 residues. Germline V lookup: CDR1 MNHEY, CDR2 SMNVEV (reference sequence). The CDR3 loop reads CASTGDTGELFF. In nucleotides, the CDR3 is TGTGCCAGTACAGGGGACACCGGGGAGCTGTTTTTT.

This clonotype was seen many times. V gene TRBV30 combines with J gene TRBJ1-5; the D gene is possibly TRBD1 (6 bases). V was clipped by 2 bases and J by 2 bases, with 19 bases between them. The CDR3 is 17 residues long. Germline-derived CDR1 and CDR2 are GTSNPN and SVGIG (reference sequence). CDR3 sequence (DNA): TGTGCCTGGAGTCCACGTGGACAGCATAGCGGCAATCAGCCCCAGCATTTT. Translated, it gives CAWSPRGQHSGNQPQHF. Filled out from reference TRBV30 and TRBJ1-5, the complete variable domain reads SQTIHQWPATLVQPVGSPLSLECTVEGTSNPNLYWYRQAAGRGLQLLFYSVGIGQISSEVPQNLSASRPQDRQFILSSKKLLLSDSGFYLCAWSPRGQHSGNQPQHFGDGTRLSIL.

This clonotype was counted at least ten times. The rearrangement joins TRBV9 to TRBJ2-6, with 11 positions matching TRBD1. After removal of 3 bases from V and 4 bases from J, the junction contained 9 bases not matched to a gene. This CDR3 is built from 18 residues. Germline assignment: CDR1 SGDLS and CDR2 YYNGEE. The CDR3 DNA sequence: TGTGCCAGCAGCGCAGCAGGACAGGGGGCGCGAGGGGCCAACGTCCTGACTTTC. As protein: CASSAAGQGARGANVLTF.

This clonotype was counted many times. The chain recombines TRBV6-1 with TRBJ1-6, with a possible D match to TRBD1 (5 bases). The CDR3 is 16 amino acids. With 10 bases removed from V and 0 bases from J, the gap between germline ends came to 16 bases. Germline lookup yields CDR1 MNHNS and CDR2 SASEGT. The CDR3 here is CATGASDSSYNSPLHF. CDR3 nucleotides: TGTGCCACCGGCGCGTCAGACAGCTCCTATAATTCACCCCTCCACTTT.

This clonotype has more than one count but fewer than ten. V usage is TRBV27 and J usage is TRBJ2-5; a weak D match, TRBD2 (6 bases). This CDR3 is 12 amino acids long. Germline CDR1 is MNHEY and CDR2 is SMNVEV (reference sequence). V lost 6 bases to trimming and J lost 9 bases, with 14 bases between them. In DNA form, the CDR3 reads TGTGCCAGCAGCTCTTATGGGGAGGCCCAGTACTTC. Amino acid sequence: CASSSYGEAQYF.

This chain links TRBV6-1 with TRBJ2-2; D possibly corresponds to TRBD1 (7 bases). The germline gives CDR1 MNHNS, CDR2 SASEGT. V was trimmed by 6 bases and J by 4 bases, leaving 12 bases between them. The CDR3 is 14 amino acids. This CDR3 is CASSRGTFTGELFF. The DNA for the CDR3 is TGTGCCAGCAGCAGGGGGACTTTCACCGGGGAGCTGTTTTTT.